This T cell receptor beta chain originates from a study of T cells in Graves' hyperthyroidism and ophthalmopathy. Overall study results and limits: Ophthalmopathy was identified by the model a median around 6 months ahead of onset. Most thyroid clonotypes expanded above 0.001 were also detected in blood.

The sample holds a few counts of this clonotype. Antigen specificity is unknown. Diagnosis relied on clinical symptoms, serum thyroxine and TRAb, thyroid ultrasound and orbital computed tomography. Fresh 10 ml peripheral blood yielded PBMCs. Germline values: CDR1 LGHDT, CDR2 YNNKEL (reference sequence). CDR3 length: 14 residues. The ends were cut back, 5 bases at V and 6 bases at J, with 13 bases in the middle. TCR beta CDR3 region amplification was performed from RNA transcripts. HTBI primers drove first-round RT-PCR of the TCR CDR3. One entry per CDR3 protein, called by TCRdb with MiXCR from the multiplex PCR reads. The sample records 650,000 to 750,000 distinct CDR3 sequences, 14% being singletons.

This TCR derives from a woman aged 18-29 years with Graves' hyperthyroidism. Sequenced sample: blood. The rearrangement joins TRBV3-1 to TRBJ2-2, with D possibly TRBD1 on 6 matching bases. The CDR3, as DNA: TGTGCCAGCAGCTACCTTTGGACAGCCGGGGAGCTGTTTTTT. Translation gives CASSYLWTAGELFF.